This TCR beta chain derives from a study of radiation and T cells in renal cell carcinoma. Study results and caveats: Tumor samples were small regions of approximately 1.1 g.

By share, this clone counts as large. Its antigen remains unidentified. TCRdb's table, derived via immunoSEQ multiplex PCR, lists solely in-frame clones and lacks some. In the table there are some 21,000 clones, around 50% of which are singletons. CDR1 SGHTA and CDR2 FQGTGA come from the germline V gene. Trimming pared 2 bases from V and 4 bases from J, leaving 10 bases between. The CDR3 runs to 14 residues. Stated treatment: treatment-naive control, cytoreductive nephrectomy. Clear cell pathology was present in this patient's renal cell carcinoma. Control tumor donors were a handful of females and roughly 10 males, median age 57 years.

This sequence was found in a human donor with renal cell carcinoma. Source: tumor tissue, taken from a patient whose treatment was nephrectomy without radiotherapy. The V call is TRBV7-3, the J call TRBJ2-3; D possibly corresponds to TRBD2 (6 bases). CDR3 nucleotides: TGTGCCAGCAGCTTAGGGGGGAGGTCAGATACGCAGTATTTT. Its protein is CASSLGGRSDTQYF.